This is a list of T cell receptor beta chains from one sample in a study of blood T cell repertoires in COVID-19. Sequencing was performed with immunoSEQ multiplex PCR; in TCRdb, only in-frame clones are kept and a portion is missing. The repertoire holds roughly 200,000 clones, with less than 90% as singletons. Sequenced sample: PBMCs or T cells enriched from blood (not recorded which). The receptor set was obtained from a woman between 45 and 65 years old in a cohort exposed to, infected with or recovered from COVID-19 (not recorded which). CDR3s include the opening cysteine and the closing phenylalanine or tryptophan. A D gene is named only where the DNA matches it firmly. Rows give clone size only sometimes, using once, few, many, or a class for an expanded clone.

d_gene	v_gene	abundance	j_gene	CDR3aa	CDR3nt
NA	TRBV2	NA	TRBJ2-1	CASSGGNTLEQFF	TGTGCCAGCAGTGGCGGCAACACTCTTGAGCAGTTCTTC
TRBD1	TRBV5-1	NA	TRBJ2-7	CASSRTGSGYEQYF	TGCGCCAGCAGCCGGACAGGGTCTGGTTACGAGCAGTACTTC
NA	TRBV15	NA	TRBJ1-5	CATSRRGNQPQHF	TGTGCCACCAGCCGACGGGGCAATCAGCCCCAGCATTTT
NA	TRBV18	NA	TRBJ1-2	CASSPTVDSLYGYTF	TGTGCCAGCTCACCGACCGTGGACAGCCTCTATGGCTACACCTTC
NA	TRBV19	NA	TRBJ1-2	CASRRTGSNYGYTF	TGTGCCAGTAGGAGAACAGGGAGCAACTATGGCTACACCTTC
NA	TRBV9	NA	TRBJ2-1	CASGRSAGAYNEQFF	TGTGCCAGCGGCCGTAGCGCGGGGGCTTACAATGAGCAGTTCTTC
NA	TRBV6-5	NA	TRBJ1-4	CASSIQLSNEKLFF	TGTGCCAGCAGTATTCAACTATCTAATGAAAAACTGTTTTTT
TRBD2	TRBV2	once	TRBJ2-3	CASSTGGGGDTQYF	TGTGCCAGCAGTACCGGGGGGGGAGGCGATACGCAGTATTTT
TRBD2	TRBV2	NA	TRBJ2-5	CASITDSGRYQETQYF	TGTGCCAGCATTACCGATAGCGGGAGGTACCAAGAGACCCAGTACTTC
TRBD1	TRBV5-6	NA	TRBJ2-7	CASSLAGGNYEQYF	TGTGCCAGCAGCCTTGCAGGGGGAAACTACGAGCAGTACTTC
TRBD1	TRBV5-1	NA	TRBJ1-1	CASSLSRTGMNTEAFF	TGCGCCAGCAGCCTTTCGCGGACAGGTATGAATACTGAAGCTTTCTTT
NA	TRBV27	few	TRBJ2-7	CASSLPRRFGQPTEQYF	TGTGCCAGCAGTTTACCTCGTAGATTCGGACAGCCAACGGAGCAGTACTTC
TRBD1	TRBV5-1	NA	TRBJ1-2	CASSPGQADYGYTF	TGCGCCAGCAGCCCGGGACAGGCCGACTATGGCTACACCTTC
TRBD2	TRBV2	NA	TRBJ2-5	CASSETSGVLKTQYF	TGTGCCAGCAGTGAGACTAGCGGGGTCTTGAAGACCCAGTACTTC
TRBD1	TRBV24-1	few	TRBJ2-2	CATSDSETGDTGELFF	TGTGCCACCAGTGATAGCGAGACAGGGGACACCGGGGAGCTGTTTTTT
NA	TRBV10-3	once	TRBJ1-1	CAISDPGRQGIKAFF	TGTGCCATCAGTGATCCTGGTCGGCAGGGCATCAAAGCTTTCTTT
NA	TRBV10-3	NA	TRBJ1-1	CAISDSDTEAFF	TGTGCCATCAGTGACAGCGACACTGAAGCTTTCTTT
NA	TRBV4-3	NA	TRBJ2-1	CASSQDAGDSYNEQFF	TGCGCCAGCAGCCAAGATGCAGGGGACTCCTACAATGAGCAGTTCTTC
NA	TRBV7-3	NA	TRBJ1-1	CASSSRPAGEAFF	TGTGCCAGCAGCTCGAGACCCGCGGGTGAAGCTTTCTTT
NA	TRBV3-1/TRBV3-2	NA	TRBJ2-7	CASSHQGYEQYF	TGTGCCAGCAGCCACCAGGGATACGAGCAGTACTTC